Shown below are 27 T cell receptor beta chains from a single sample sequenced in a study of T cells in Graves' hyperthyroidism and ophthalmopathy (dated by TCRdb to about 2019). Library preparation employed multiplex PCR. TCRdb shows the sequencer as Illumina HiSeq 2000. The TCR beta CDR3 regions were amplified from the RNA transcripts. For the first round of RT-PCR on the TCR CDR3, the HTBI primer set was used together with the Qiagen OneStep RT-PCR kit. TCRdb applied fastp at Q25 and MiXCR to the public reads, then kept only in-frame beta chains. Rows are unified per CDR3 protein, each entry keeping the most common DNA and genes. The sample table holds about 600,000 distinct CDR3 sequences, of which approximately 15% were seen once. Of the sample, 7% to 9% is held by the ten largest clones. Sample: blood. These TCRs come from a woman aged 18 to 35 with Graves' ophthalmopathy.

The J gene is TRBJ2-3, the V gene TRBV13, with 8 nucleotides matching TRBD2. Germline V gene lookup returns CDR1 PRHDT and CDR2 FYEKMQ (reference sequence). Trimming took 5 bases from V and 3 from J; bases not matched to a gene: 10. The CDR3 totals 16 residues. The chain's CDR3 is CASSPGSSGRTDTQYF. The CDR3 coding sequence is TGTGCCAGCAGCCCAGGGTCTAGCGGGCGGACAGATACGCAGTATTTT.

There are a few counts of this clonotype. Relative to the germline gene, one junction end is altered; a read error may explain this. This chain links TRBV4-3 with TRBJ2-7; D assignment may be TRBD1 or TRBD2 (5 bases each). The CDR3 is 14 residues long. CDR1 and CDR2 (germline): LGHNA, YSLEER. CDR3 in amino acids: CASSQGRHSYEQHF. CDR3 bases: TGCGCCAGCAGCCAGGGACGGCACTCCTACGAGCAGCACTTC.

This clonotype was counted only a few times. The J gene is TRBJ2-2, the V gene TRBV15, with D unresolved. This CDR3 spans 16 amino acids. Germline V lookup: CDR1 LNHNV, CDR2 YYDKDF (reference sequence). V lost 1 base and J 6 bases, leaving 15 bases between the germline ends. In DNA, the CDR3 is TGTGCCACCAGCAGAGGAGAACTGACCCGGGCCGGGGAGCTGTTTTTT. Its translation is CATSRGELTRAGELFF. Based on the CDR3 plus reference TRBV15 and TRBJ2-2, the full variable domain is DAMVIQNPRYQVTQFGKPVTLSCSQTLNHNVMYWYQQKSSQAPKLLFHYYDKDFNNEADTPDNFQSRRPNTSFCFLDIRSPGLGDTAMYLCATSRGELTRAGELFFGEGSRLTVL.

There are a few counts of this clonotype. The chain joins TRBV15 to TRBJ1-5; TRBD1 aligns across 8 bases. The CDR3 extends over 14 amino acids. Trimming cost V 4 bases and J 7 bases; bases outside gene matches: 6. Germline V gene data show CDR1 as LNHNV and CDR2 as YYDKDF (reference sequence). The CDR3 spells CATSMDRERQPQHF. The CDR3 nucleotides are TGTGCCACCAGCATGGACAGGGAGCGCCAGCCCCAGCATTTT.

This clonotype was observed a handful of times. This chain uses TRBV20-1 with TRBJ2-7; D gene ambiguous. V dropped 0 bases and J dropped 3 bases, with 12 bases sitting between them. This CDR3 has 14 residues. Per germline, CDR1 DFQATT and CDR2 SNEGSKA (reference sequence). CDR3 sequence reads: CSARDRAGFYEQYF. In DNA form, the CDR3 reads TGCAGTGCTAGAGACCGGGCAGGCTTCTACGAGCAGTACTTC.

This clonotype was detected ten times or more. V gene TRBV2 combines with J gene TRBJ2-3; D remains unclear. In germline, CDR1 is SNHLY, CDR2 FYNNEI. Trimming left V 7 bases short and J 1 base short, with 18 bases between. The CDR3 is 16 amino acids. CDR3 sequence: CASNRVQGYGTDTQYF. CDR3 DNA sequence: TGTGCCAGCAATCGGGTCCAAGGGTACGGCACAGATACGCAGTATTTT.

On this clonotype itself: The junction shows a germline mismatch at one end, possibly a read error. The J gene is TRBJ1-1, the V gene TRBV19; no clear D. From germline, CDR1 is LNHDA and CDR2 SQIVND (reference sequence). This CDR3 has 12 amino acids. Here the CDR3 reads CASHLRGTEASF. CDR3 DNA: TGTGCCAGTCATTTGAGAGGTACTGAAGCTTCCTTT.

V and J are TRBV7-2 and TRBJ2-1; the match to TRBD2 covers 9 bases. Germline V gene lookup returns CDR1 SGHTA and CDR2 FQGNSA. V gave up 2 bases and J gave up 12 bases; unmatched junction bases: 8. The CDR3 runs 14 residues. CDR3 in DNA: TGTGCCAGCAGCTTAACTAGCGGGTCTCCGGGGCAGTTCTTC. This codes for CASSLTSGSPGQFF.

The chain links TRBV9 to TRBJ2-1; 10 bases are a match to TRBD2. The CDR3 sequence is 15 residues long. J lost 6 bases, V lost 7 bases, and 10 bases had no gene match. Per the germline V gene, CDR1 is SGDLS and CDR2 is YYNGEE. The chain's CDR3 is CASSPSSGSSNEQFF. CDR3 sequence (DNA): TGTGCCAGCTCACCGTCTAGCGGGAGTTCCAATGAGCAGTTCTTC.

This clonotype was counted ten times or more. This sequence joins TRBV11-3 and TRBJ2-1; TRBD1 agrees at 8 bases. The V and J ends lost 3 bases and 1 base, in that order; junction bases with no gene match: 8. Germline CDR1 SGHNT, CDR2 YENEEA. The CDR3 runs 17 residues. CDR3 DNA: TGTGCCAGCAGCTTTGGTCTCGACAGGGGATCCTACAATGAGCAGTTCTTC. It specifies CASSFGLDRGSYNEQFF.

The chain joins TRBV27 to TRBJ2-7; 11 bases line up with TRBD1. The V gene's germline CDR1 is MNHEY and CDR2 SMNVEV (reference sequence). The CDR3 is 18 residues long. The V gene end was trimmed by 8 bases and the J gene end by 1 base; junction bases not matched to a gene: 16. The CDR3 DNA reads TGTGCCAGCTCACCAAATTCGGGCGGACAGGGGGCATCCTACGAGCAGTACTTC. It specifies CASSPNSGGQGASYEQYF.

This clonotype was counted at least ten times. The V and J genes are TRBV12-3 or TRBV12-4 and TRBJ1-2; tentatively, D is TRBD1 (6 bases). V shed 0 bases and J shed 8 bases, with 13 bases lying between them. This CDR3 spans 14 amino acids. The chain's CDR3 is CASSLALRGGGYTF. For the CDR3, the DNA is TGTGCCAGCAGTTTAGCGCTAAGGGGGGGCGGCTACACCTTC.

This clonotype was picked up many times. V gene TRBV11-2 combines with J gene TRBJ1-1; D ambiguous. Trimming stripped 4 bases from V and 2 bases from J, with 11 bases between. Per germline, CDR1 SGHAT and CDR2 FQNNGV. This CDR3 is built from 14 residues. The CDR3 reads CASSSDSFNTEAFF. The CDR3 DNA sequence: TGTGCCAGCAGCTCGGACTCCTTCAACACTGAAGCTTTCTTT.

In its sample, this clonotype was seen many times. The chain uses TRBV4-1 and TRBJ1-1; perhaps TRBD1 as D (5 bases). The CDR3 runs 16 residues. Germline lookup yields CDR1 MGHRA and CDR2 YSYEKL. V was trimmed by 0 bases and J by 0 bases, leaving 11 bases between them. CDR3 protein: CASSQDRSGLNTEAFF. The DNA of the CDR3 is TGCGCCAGCAGCCAAGATCGTTCAGGGCTGAACACTGAAGCTTTCTTT.

The rearrangement joins TRBV27 to TRBJ2-4, with 11 bases aligning to TRBD2. This CDR3 region has 16 residues. V shed 3 bases, J shed 3 bases, and the junction held 4 bases outside the gene matches. CDR1 and CDR2 from the germline V gene are MNHEY and SMNVEV (reference sequence). CDR3 bases: TGTGCCAGCAGTTTTTCTAGCGGGGGGTACAAAAACATTCAGTACTTC. The encoded protein is CASSFSSGGYKNIQYF.

The rearrangement links TRBV7-3 to TRBJ1-2; 8 bases align to TRBD1. The CDR3 runs to 14 residues. Germline-derived CDR1 and CDR2 are SGHTA and FQGTGA. With 0 bases clipped from V and 6 bases from J, the junction kept 3 bases outside the gene matches. CDR3 nucleotides: TGTGCCAGCAGCTTAACCGGACAGGGACATGGCTACACCTTC. As protein: CASSLTGQGHGYTF.

This clonotype was detected only a few times. The V call is TRBV6-1, the J call TRBJ1-4, with D perhaps matching TRBD1 (5 bases). The V gene lost 6 bases and the J gene lost 8 bases, with 13 bases spanning the gap. This CDR3 is built from 13 residues. Germline V lookup: CDR1 MNHNS, CDR2 SASEGT. Written as DNA, the CDR3 is TGTGCCAGCAGGAGGGGAAGCGGAGAAAAACTGTTTTTT. Protein product: CASRRGSGEKLFF.

This clonotype was counted ten times or more. This rearrangement joins TRBV28 to TRBJ2-5; D is perhaps TRBD1 (6 bases). Trimming left V 2 bases short and J 1 base short, with 11 bases between. Germline CDR1 is MDHEN and CDR2 is SYDVKM. The CDR3 consists of 15 residues. CDR3 in amino acids: CASSLAPGAQETQYF. For the CDR3, the DNA is TGTGCCAGCAGTTTAGCGCCAGGGGCCCAAGAGACCCAGTACTTC.

The CDR3 bases are TGTGCCAGCGGAGTACAACATGGGGGCTGGGCCAAAAACATTCAGTACTTC. It is translated as CASGVQHGGWAKNIQYF. The chain carries TRBV6-2 or TRBV6-3 and TRBJ2-4; tentative D call: TRBD1 (6 bases). The CDR3 is made up of 17 amino acids. The V and J ends lost 8 bases and 1 base respectively, with 21 bases between them. Germline V gene lookup returns CDR1 MNHEY and CDR2 SVGEGT.

The rearrangement links TRBV20-1 to TRBJ2-5; D is possibly TRBD2 (7 bases). Germline V gene lookup returns CDR1 DFQATT and CDR2 SNEGSKA (reference sequence). The CDR3 has 13 residues. V lost 6 bases and J 2 bases, leaving 13 bases between the germline ends. The CDR3 bases are TGCAGTGCCCCCGAGGGGGGGCAAGAGACCCAGTACTTC. Residues: CSAPEGGQETQYF.

This clonotype was detected ten times or more. The DNA for the CDR3 is TGTGCCAGCAGTTACTCGGGGGGCTTAGACTATGGCTACACCTTC. This sequence encodes CASSYSGGLDYGYTF. The rearrangement links TRBV6-6 to TRBJ1-2; tentative D call: TRBD1 (6 bases). The V end was cut by 0 bases, the J end by 3 bases, with 11 bases between. The CDR3 length is 15 residues. The germline V gene encodes CDR1 MNHNY and CDR2 SVGAGI (reference sequence).

This clonotype was observed many times. The CDR3 here is CSAADGGTQYF. In DNA form, the CDR3 reads TGCAGTGCTGCCGACGGGGGGACCCAGTACTTC. This rearrangement joins TRBV20-1 to TRBJ2-5; D perhaps matches TRBD2 (6 bases). CDR1 DFQATT and CDR2 SNEGSKA come from the germline V gene (reference sequence). V lost 5 bases and J 7 bases, leaving 11 bases between the germline ends. CDR3 size: 11 residues.

J is TRBJ1-6 and V is TRBV20-1; D remains unclear. The germline CDR1 and CDR2 sequences are DFQATT and SNEGSKA (reference sequence). Trimming took off 2 bases at V and 1 base at J, with 9 bases between the two ends. This CDR3 comprises 15 residues. The DNA of the CDR3 is TGCAGTGCTAGACCGCGGGGTTCCTATAATTCACCCCTCCACTTT. As protein: CSARPRGSYNSPLHF.

V and J are TRBV20-1 and TRBJ1-2; perhaps TRBD1 as D (5 bases). The length of the CDR3 is 14 residues. V lost 6 bases and J 8 bases, leaving 22 bases between the germline ends. The V gene's germline CDR1 is DFQATT and CDR2 SNEGSKA (reference sequence). CDR3 coding DNA: TGCAGTGCCCCCGGAGTGGGGGGGATAGGAGGCTACACCTTC. Residues: CSAPGVGGIGGYTF.

V usage is TRBV19 and J usage is TRBJ2-5; D assignment may be TRBD1 or TRBD2 (5 bases each). The CDR3 runs 13 residues. V gave up 2 bases and J gave up 4 bases, with 8 bases separating them. The germline V gene has CDR1 LNHDA and CDR2 SQIVND (reference sequence). CDR3 region: CASSIRGPETQYF. CDR3 bases: TGTGCCAGTAGTATACGGGGCCCAGAGACCCAGTACTTC.

This clonotype was picked up many times. V is TRBV28 and J is TRBJ2-3; tentative D call: TRBD2 (6 bases). The CDR3 contains 12 residues. Germline-derived CDR1 and CDR2 are MDHEN and SYDVKM. The CDR3 region is CGVAESTDTQYF. The CDR3 DNA reads as TGTGGTGTAGCGGAAAGCACAGATACGCAGTATTTT.

With regard to this clonotype: A read error may explain this, as a much larger clone is one base away. The gene calls are TRBV7-2 and TRBJ2-2; the match to TRBD2 covers 7 bases. CDR1 is SGHTA, CDR2 FQGNSA, per germline. The trim removed 6 bases at V and 4 bases at J, leaving 11 bases unmatched. The CDR3 length is 16 residues. For the CDR3, the DNA is TGTGCCAGCAGACCATCTTACGGGGGGAGCACCGGGGAGCTGTTTTTT. Protein: CASRPSYGGSTGELFF.